This entry features one TCR beta chain sequence. Its target is unknown. Regarding time point: newly diagnosed, previously untreated cHL patient sample. Newly diagnosed classical Hodgkin lymphoma PBMCs, still untreated, provided the comparison samples. This CDR3 has 18 residues. Germline V gene lookup returns CDR1 SGHDN and CDR2 FVKESK. With 4 bases clipped from V and 0 bases from J, the junction kept 12 bases outside the gene matches. The method was immunoSEQ multiplex PCR; TCRdb's version includes in-frame clones alone and lacks a portion of them. In the table there are some 23,000 clones, approximately 95% of which are singletons. The sample originates from a study of PD-1 blockade in classical Hodgkin lymphoma. Study-wide results and limits: Reported baseline diversity: healthy donors highest, relapsed/refractory patients lowest.

The TCR originated in a human donor with classical Hodgkin lymphoma. The sequenced sample consisted of peripheral blood mononuclear cells (PBMCs). The chain joins TRBV14 to TRBJ1-1, with 9 bases aligning to TRBD1. The CDR3 protein is CASSPQPRTGAMNTEAFF. The CDR3 DNA follows: TGTGCCAGCAGCCCACAGCCGAGGACAGGGGCGATGAACACTGAAGCTTTCTTT. Supplemented by reference TRBV14 and TRBJ1-1, the full variable domain reads EAGVTQFPSHSVIEKGQTVTLRCDPISGHDNLYWYRRVMGKEIKFLLHFVKESKQDESGMPNNRFLAERTGGTYSTLKVQPAELEDSGVYFCASSPQPRTGAMNTEAFFGQGTRLTVV.